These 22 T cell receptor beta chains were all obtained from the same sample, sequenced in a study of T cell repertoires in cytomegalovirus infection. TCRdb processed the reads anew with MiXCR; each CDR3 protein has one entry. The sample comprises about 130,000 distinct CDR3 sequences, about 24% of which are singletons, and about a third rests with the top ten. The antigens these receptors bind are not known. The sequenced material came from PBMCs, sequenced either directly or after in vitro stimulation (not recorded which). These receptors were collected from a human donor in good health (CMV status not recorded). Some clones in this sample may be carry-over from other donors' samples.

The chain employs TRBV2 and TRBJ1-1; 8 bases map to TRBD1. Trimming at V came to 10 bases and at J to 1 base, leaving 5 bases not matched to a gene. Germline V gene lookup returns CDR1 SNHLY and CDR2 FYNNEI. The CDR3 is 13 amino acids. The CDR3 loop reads CAIRTGTNTEAFF. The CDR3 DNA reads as TGTGCCATACGGACAGGGACGAACACTGAAGCTTTCTTT.

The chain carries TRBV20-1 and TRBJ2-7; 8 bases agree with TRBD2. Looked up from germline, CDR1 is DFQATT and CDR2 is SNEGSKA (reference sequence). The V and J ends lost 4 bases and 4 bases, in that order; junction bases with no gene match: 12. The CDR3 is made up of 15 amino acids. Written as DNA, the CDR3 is TGCAGTGCTATCCTTTTGGCTAGCGGGCTGTACGAGCAGTACTTC. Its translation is CSAILLASGLYEQYF.

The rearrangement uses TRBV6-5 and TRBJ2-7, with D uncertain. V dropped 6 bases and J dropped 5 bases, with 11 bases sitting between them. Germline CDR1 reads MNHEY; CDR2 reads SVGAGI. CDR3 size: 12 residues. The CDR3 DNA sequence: TGTGCCAGCAGCCCCCTGGGCCACGAGCAGTACTTC. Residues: CASSPLGHEQYF.

CDR3 DNA sequence: TGCAGTGCTAGAGATCTTGAAAGCGGGAGAGCTGGGGCCAACGTCCTGACTTTC. Protein product: CSARDLESGRAGANVLTF. The chain has TRBV20-1 and TRBJ2-6; 8 bases are a match to TRBD2. This CDR3 has 18 amino acids. V shed 0 bases, J shed 2 bases, and the junction held 9 bases outside the gene matches. The V gene's germline CDR1 is DFQATT and CDR2 SNEGSKA (reference sequence).

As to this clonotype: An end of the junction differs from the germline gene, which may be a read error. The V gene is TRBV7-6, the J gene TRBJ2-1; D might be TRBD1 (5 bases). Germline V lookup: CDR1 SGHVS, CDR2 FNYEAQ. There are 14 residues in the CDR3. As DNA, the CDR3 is TGTGCTAGCAGCTTAGGGCCTACAGGAAATGAGCAGTTCTTC. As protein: CASSLGPTGNEQFF.

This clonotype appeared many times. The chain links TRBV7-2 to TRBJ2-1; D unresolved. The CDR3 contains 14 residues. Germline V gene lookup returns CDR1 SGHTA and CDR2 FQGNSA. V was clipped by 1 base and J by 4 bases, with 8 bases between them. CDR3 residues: CASSLEFGYNEQFF. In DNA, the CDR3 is TGTGCCAGCAGCTTAGAGTTCGGATACAATGAGCAGTTCTTC.

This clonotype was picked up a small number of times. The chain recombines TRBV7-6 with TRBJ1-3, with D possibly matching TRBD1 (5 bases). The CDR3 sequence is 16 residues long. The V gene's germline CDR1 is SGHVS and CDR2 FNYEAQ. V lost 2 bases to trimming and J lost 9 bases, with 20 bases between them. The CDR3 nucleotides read TGTGCCAGCAGCTTAAGCCGTTCTGGGATCGGGGGCACCATATATTTT. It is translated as CASSLSRSGIGGTIYF. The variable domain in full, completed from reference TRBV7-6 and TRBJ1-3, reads GAGVSQSPRYKVTKRGQDVALRCDPISGHVSLYWYRQALGQGPEFLTYFNYEAQQDKSGLPNDRFSAERPEGSISTLTIQRTEQRDSAMYRCASSLSRSGIGGTIYFGEGSWLTVV.

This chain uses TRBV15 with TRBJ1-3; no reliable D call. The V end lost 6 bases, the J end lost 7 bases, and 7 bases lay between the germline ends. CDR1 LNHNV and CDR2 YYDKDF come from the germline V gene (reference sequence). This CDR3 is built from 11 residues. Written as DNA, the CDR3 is TGTGCCACCAGAAGGGATAACACCATATATTTT. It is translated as CATRRDNTIYF.

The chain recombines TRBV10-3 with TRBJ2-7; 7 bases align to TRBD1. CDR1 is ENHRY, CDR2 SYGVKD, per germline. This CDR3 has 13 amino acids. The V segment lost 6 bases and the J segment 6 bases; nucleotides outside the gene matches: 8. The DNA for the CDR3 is TGTGCCATCAGAACCACAGGGGATGGCGAGCAGTACTTC. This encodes CAIRTTGDGEQYF.

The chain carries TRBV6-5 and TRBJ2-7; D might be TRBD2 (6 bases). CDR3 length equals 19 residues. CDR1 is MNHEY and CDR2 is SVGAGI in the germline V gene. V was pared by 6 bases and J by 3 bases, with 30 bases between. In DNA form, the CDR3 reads TGTGCCAGCAGGAACGACCGATTGGCGGGAATACTGACGGTCTACGAGCAGTACGTC. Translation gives CASRNDRLAGILTVYEQYV.

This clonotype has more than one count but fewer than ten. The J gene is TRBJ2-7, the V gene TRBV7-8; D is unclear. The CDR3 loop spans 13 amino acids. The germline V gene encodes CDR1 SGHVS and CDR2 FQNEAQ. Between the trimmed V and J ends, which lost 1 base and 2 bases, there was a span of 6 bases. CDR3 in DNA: TGTGCCAGCAGCTTAGAGAGAGCCTACGAGCAGTACTTC. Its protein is CASSLERAYEQYF.

The CDR3 sequence is CASSSLETQYF. In nucleotides, the CDR3 is TGTGCCAGCAGCTCACTTGAGACCCAGTACTTC. The chain carries TRBV5-4 and TRBJ2-5; no firm D call. This CDR3 has 11 residues. The V end was cut by 3 bases, the J end by 5 bases, with 5 bases between. Germline V gene data show CDR1 as SGHNT and CDR2 as YYREEE (reference sequence).

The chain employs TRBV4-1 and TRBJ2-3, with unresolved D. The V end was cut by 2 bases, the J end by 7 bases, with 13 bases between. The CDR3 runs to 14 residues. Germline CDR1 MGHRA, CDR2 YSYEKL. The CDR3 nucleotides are TGCGCCAGCAGCCAATCCCTCGACCAGTATACGCAGTATTTT. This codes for CASSQSLDQYTQYF.

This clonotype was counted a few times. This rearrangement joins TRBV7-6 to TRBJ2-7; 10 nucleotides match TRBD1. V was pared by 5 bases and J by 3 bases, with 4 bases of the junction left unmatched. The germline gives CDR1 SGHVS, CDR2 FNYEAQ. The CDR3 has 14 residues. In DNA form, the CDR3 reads TGTGCCAGCAGCGCCCGGGACAGGGGCTACGAGCAGTACTTC. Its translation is CASSARDRGYEQYF.

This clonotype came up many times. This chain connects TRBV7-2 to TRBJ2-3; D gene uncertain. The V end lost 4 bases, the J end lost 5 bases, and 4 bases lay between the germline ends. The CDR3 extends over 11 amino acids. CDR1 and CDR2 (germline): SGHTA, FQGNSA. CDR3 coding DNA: TGTGCCAGCAGCTCGAGAGATACGCAGTATTTT. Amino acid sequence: CASSSRDTQYF.

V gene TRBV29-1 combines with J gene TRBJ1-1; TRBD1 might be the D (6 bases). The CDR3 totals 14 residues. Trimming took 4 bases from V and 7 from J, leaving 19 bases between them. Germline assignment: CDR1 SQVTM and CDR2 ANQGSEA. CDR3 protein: CSVGRLRGDYEAFF. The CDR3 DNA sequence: TGCAGCGTTGGACGACTCAGGGGAGATTATGAAGCTTTCTTT.

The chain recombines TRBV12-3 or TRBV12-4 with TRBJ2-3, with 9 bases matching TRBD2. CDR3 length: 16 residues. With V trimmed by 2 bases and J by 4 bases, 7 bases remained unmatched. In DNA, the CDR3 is TGTGCCAGCAGTTTATTCGGCGGGAGGGCCTCAGATACGCAGTATTTT. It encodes CASSLFGGRASDTQYF.

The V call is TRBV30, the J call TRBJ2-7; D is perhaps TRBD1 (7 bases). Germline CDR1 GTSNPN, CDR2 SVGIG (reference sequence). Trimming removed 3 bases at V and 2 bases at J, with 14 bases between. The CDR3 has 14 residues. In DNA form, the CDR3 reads TGTGCCTGGAGGGAGGGGGCAGAGGCCTACGAGCAGTACTTC. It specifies CAWREGAEAYEQYF.

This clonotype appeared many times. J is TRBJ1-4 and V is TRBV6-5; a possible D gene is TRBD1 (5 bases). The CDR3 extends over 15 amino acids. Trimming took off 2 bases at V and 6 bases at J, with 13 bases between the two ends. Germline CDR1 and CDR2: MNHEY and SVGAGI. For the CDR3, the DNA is TGTGCCAGCAGTTACCTCAGGGTGGCCCATGAAAAACTGTTTTTT. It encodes CASSYLRVAHEKLFF.

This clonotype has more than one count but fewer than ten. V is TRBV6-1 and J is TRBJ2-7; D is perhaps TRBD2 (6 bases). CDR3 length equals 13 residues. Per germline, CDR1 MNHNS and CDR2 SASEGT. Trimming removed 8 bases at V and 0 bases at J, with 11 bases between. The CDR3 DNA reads TGTGCCAGCCTCGCCGGGGGCTCCTACGAGCAGTACGTC. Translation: CASLAGGSYEQYV.

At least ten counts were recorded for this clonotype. The CDR3 loop reads CASRSDDTEAFF. CDR3 nucleotides: TGTGCCAGCAGATCAGACGACACTGAAGCTTTCTTT. The chain carries TRBV7-2 and TRBJ1-1; D is unresolved. The CDR3 has 12 amino acids. Germline lookup yields CDR1 SGHTA and CDR2 FQGNSA. V was cut by 6 bases and J by 3 bases, with 8 bases left in between.

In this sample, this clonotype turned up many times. CDR3 loop: CASSLLRLDSDEQFF. Written as DNA, the CDR3 is TGTGCCAGCAGCCTCCTTAGACTGGATAGTGATGAGCAGTTCTTC. V usage is TRBV7-2 and J usage is TRBJ2-1, with D hard to call. The CDR3 has 15 residues. The germline V gene has CDR1 SGHTA and CDR2 FQGNSA. V was clipped by 5 bases and J by 8 bases, with 19 bases between them.